This record looks at one T cell receptor (beta chain) sequence and its context. What antigen it recognizes has not been identified. No base-level quality is on record; no much larger clone is a single base apart. TCRdb names Illumina NovaSeq 6000 as the instrument used. TCRalpha and TCRbeta cDNA libraries were constructed by 5'RACE with constant-segment primers, with sample barcodes and unique molecular identifiers being introduced. Trizol reagent was used to extract RNA from every sample. Libraries were amplified in two PCR steps, with a second sample barcode and Illumina TruSeq adapters added in the second step. Sequencing of the libraries was done on an Illumina NovaSeq, producing 2 x 150 bp paired-end reads. The study's processing was this. Demultiplexing of reads and collapsing into UMI-guided consensus sequences were performed with migec v1.2.7. Using mixcr v2.1.11, the UMI consensuses were aligned to TRA and TRB V and J templates and assembled into clonotypes. Expanded or contracted clonotypes were those called significant by both edgeR and NoisET, with noise models trained on biological replicates. For edgeR calls, a false discovery rate-adjusted p below 0.01 and a log2 fold-change threshold of 1 were applied. As an exploratory analysis of dynamics, max-normalized trajectories of the 1000 most abundant clonotypes were examined with PCA combined with hierarchical clustering. The CD4 or CD8 phenotype of responding clones was assigned using the separately sequenced CD4+ and CD8+ repertoires. TCRdb reprocessed the public reads (quality trimming at Q25 with fastp, clone calling with MiXCR) and kept in-frame beta chains. Each CDR3 protein appears once, grouped with its most common genes and DNA. TCRdb's processing, not the study's, gives the V and J calls here. The sample contains over 400,000 distinct CDR3 sequences, under 25% of them found a single time. The top ten hold about 12% of the sample.

From the cysteine up to the phenylalanine, the CDR3 has a length of 15 residues. The DNA shown is the 45-base CDR3, in frame from base 1. From the germline V gene, CDR1 is SGHAT and CDR2 is FQNNGV. A distance of 14 bases separates the germline ends of V and J, which lose 0 bases and 6 bases respectively. PBMCs were isolated by Ficoll-Paque density gradient centrifugation. This record comes from a study of T-cell memory formation after mild COVID-19 (dated by TCRdb to the early 2020s). At the level of the whole study: TCR sequence clusters from the two donors were found to be largely donor specific. In a couple of donors, T-cell clones that expanded and contracted after mild COVID-19 were followed by sequencing TCRalpha and TCRbeta repertoires longitudinally. The cohort comprised two young, previously healthy adult volunteers, one female and one male. General conclusions and limits of the study: Only a couple of mild cases were covered by the study, and larger cohorts that include severe cases with pre-infection samples were considered necessary. From day 15 to 85, contracting clones showed balanced CD4/CD8 phenotypes, whereas a second wave of clones that expanded from day 15 to 37 leaned towards CD4+. The second-wave clones that peaked on day 37 were not confirmed to be SARS-CoV-2 specific. Some responding clones were detected in pre-infection memory, which suggested that pre-existing cross-reactive memory T cells had joined the SARS-CoV-2 response. Contracting CD4+ clones appeared mostly in the CM and EM memory subsets, whereas CD8+ clones were enriched in EMRA.

The sequence derives from an adult woman who had mild COVID-19 (a few samples of this study predate the infection). The sample titles of this study are shuffled in the database, so cell type and time point are left out; the donor was told from shared clones. Sequencing was done on a sample of PBMCs or a T cell subset sorted from them (not recorded which). The chain uses TRBV11-2 and TRBJ1-1; possibly the D gene is TRBD1, per 5 matching bases. In nucleotides, the sequence is TGTGCCAGCAGCTTAGAAATGGGGGGGATCTCTGAAGCTTTCTTT. This codes for CASSLEMGGISEAFF.